This entry features one T cell receptor (beta chain) sequence. Antigen: not known. A template switching step contributed a universal primer site, while unique molecular identifiers were present in the cDNA. TCRdb reprocessed the 5' RACE reads via MiXCR and lists one record per CDR3 protein. The table records about 240,000 distinct CDR3 sequences, roughly 13% of them present only once. These data come from a study of identical twins. Germline V gene sequence: CDR1 DFQATT, CDR2 SNEGSKA (reference sequence). Trimming removed 5 bases from V and 0 bases from J, with 8 bases in between. The CDR3 runs 12 residues. Healthy Caucasians were all of the donors. Study-wide points: Fewer insertions characterized abundant cord blood beta clonotypes, whereas memory repertoires showed none. Monozygotic twins shared more out-of-frame TCR alpha than recombination models predicted.

The sample was also linked to a second study, of yellow fever vaccine responses in identical twins.

The sequenced sample was memory (CD45RO+) T cells sorted from blood. The TCR sequence derives from a woman in her late teens or twenties in good health. The chain has TRBV20-1 and TRBJ2-7; D gene ambiguous. CDR3 in DNA: TGCAGTGCTTTGTCCCACTCCTACGAGCAGTACTTC. It encodes CSALSHSYEQYF.